The 30 T cell receptor beta chains in this list originate from one sample, sequenced in a study of cytomegalovirus exposure and HLA in healthy donors. Clones were sequenced by immunoSEQ multiplex PCR, and TCRdb holds only the in-frame ones, with some missing. Of about 57,000 clones in the sample, more than 85% were seen once. Sequencing was carried out using PBMCs. The receptor source for this set is a woman younger than 35 in good health and CMV-seronegative.

The CDR3 here is CASSRGQDLVADEQYF. The CDR3 nucleotides are TGCGCCAGCAGCAGAGGACAGGACCTCGTGGCCGACGAGCAGTACTTC. J is TRBJ2-7 and V is TRBV5-1, with 7 bases matching TRBD1. The germline CDR1 and CDR2 sequences are SGHRS and YFSETQ. CDR3 length: 16 amino acids. V was pared by 4 bases and J by 5 bases, with 15 bases of the junction left unmatched.

The table lists this clone with a few counts. This sample includes further DNA sequences coding for the same CDR3. This chain connects TRBV6-4 to TRBJ2-1, with D tentatively TRBD2 (6 bases). The germline gives CDR1 MRHNA, CDR2 SNTAGT. Deletions cut 0 bases from V and 0 bases from J, with 6 bases between. There are 15 residues in the CDR3. CDR3 sequence: CASSDSSGSYNEQFF. CDR3 nucleotides: TGTGCCAGCAGTGACTCTAGCGGCTCCTACAATGAGCAGTTCTTC.

The CDR3 nucleotides are TGTGCCAGCAGCTCCGGACTAGCGGGAGGTGAGCAGTTCTTC. Translating gives CASSSGLAGGEQFF. The J gene is TRBJ2-1, the V gene TRBV7-7; 14 nucleotides align to TRBD2. Germline values: CDR1 SSHAT, CDR2 FNYEAQ (reference sequence). There are 14 residues in the CDR3. V lost 4 bases to trimming and J lost 9 bases; unmatched junction nucleotides: 2.

This chain connects TRBV6-5 to TRBJ2-4; 11 positions match TRBD2. The CDR3 length is 14 residues. Trimming cost V 5 bases and J 8 bases; bases outside gene matches: 5. CDR1 is MNHEY and CDR2 is SVGAGI in the germline V gene. CDR3 bases: TGTGCCAGCAGTGTAGCGGGGGGGAGGGACATTCAGTACTTC. Amino acids: CASSVAGGRDIQYF.

The rearrangement links TRBV7-6 to TRBJ2-1; 11 bases are a match to TRBD2. Germline V gives CDR1 SGHVS, CDR2 FNYEAQ. Trimming at V came to 0 bases and at J to 9 bases, leaving 4 bases not matched to a gene. CDR3 length: 15 amino acids. This CDR3 reads CASSLASGGAFEQFF. CDR3 DNA: TGTGCCAGCAGCTTAGCTAGCGGGGGGGCGTTTGAGCAGTTCTTC.

V and J are TRBV10-2 and TRBJ2-2; D unresolved. This CDR3 comprises 13 residues. The V end was cut by 6 bases, the J end by 3 bases, with 8 bases between. Germline V lookup: CDR1 WSHSY, CDR2 SAAADI. The CDR3 region is CASSYEYTGELFF. The DNA for the CDR3 is TGCGCCAGCAGCTACGAGTACACCGGGGAGCTGTTTTTT.

The DNA for the CDR3 is TGTGCCAGCAGCTGGATCCGGGGAGGGAACACTGAAGCTTTCTTT. Amino acid sequence: CASSWIRGGNTEAFF. The V and J genes are TRBV5-8 and TRBJ1-1, with D uncertain. The germline V gene has CDR1 SGHTS and CDR2 YDEGEE. Trimming removed 3 bases from V and 1 base from J, with 13 bases in between. The CDR3 runs 15 residues.

The chain has TRBV4-1 and TRBJ1-1; 7 nucleotides agree with TRBD1. CDR3 length: 15 amino acids. The V and J ends lost 4 bases and 7 bases, in that order; junction bases with no gene match: 12. Germline lookup yields CDR1 MGHRA and CDR2 YSYEKL. CDR3 nucleotides: TGCGCCAGCAGCCTAAGTGGTCCGACAGGGCTTGAAGCTTTCTTT. The encoded protein is CASSLSGPTGLEAFF.

J is TRBJ2-5 and V is TRBV28, with TRBD1 as a possible D gene (7 bases). CDR3 length equals 15 residues. Per germline, CDR1 MDHEN and CDR2 SYDVKM. V was pared by 8 bases and J by 2 bases, with 18 bases between. CDR3 in DNA: TGTGCCAGCGGAATGCGGGACAGACTTCAAGAGACCCAGTACTTC. This encodes CASGMRDRLQETQYF.

The rearrangement joins TRBV4-1 to TRBJ2-3; 10 bases line up with TRBD2. Trimming removed 4 bases from V and 3 bases from J; junction bases left unmatched: 7. The germline V gene encodes CDR1 MGHRA and CDR2 YSYEKL. The CDR3 covers 16 residues. The CDR3 nucleotides read TGCGCCAGCAGCCCCTCCGGGACTAGCGCGACAGATACGCAGTATTTT. Protein sequence: CASSPSGTSATDTQYF.

This chain's CDR3 is CASSPGEGIGSGNTIYF. DNA for the CDR3: TGTGCCAGCAGCCCAGGGGAGGGGATCGGGTCTGGAAACACCATATATTTT. The rearrangement links TRBV9 to TRBJ1-3, with a tentative D call TRBD1 (6 bases). Germline V CDR1 and CDR2: SGDLS, YYNGEE. This CDR3 has 17 amino acids. Trimming took off 4 bases at V and 1 base at J, with 18 bases between the two ends.

The chain recombines TRBV7-2 with TRBJ2-1; TRBD2 agrees at 8 bases. V lost 1 base and J lost 14; bases outside the gene matches: 1. CDR1 and CDR2 from the germline V gene are SGHTA and FQGNSA. CDR3 length: 11 amino acids. CDR3 sequence: CASSLGGGKFF. CDR3 coding DNA: TGTGCCAGCAGCTTAGGCGGGGGGAAGTTCTTC. Variable domain in full (rest from reference TRBV7-2 and TRBJ2-1): GAGVSQSPSNKVTEKGKDVELRCDPISGHTALYWYRQSLGQGLEFLIYFQGNSAPDKSGLPSDRFSAERTGGSVSTLTIQRTQQEDSAVYLCASSLGGGKFFGPGTRLTVL.

The rearrangement uses TRBV10-3 and TRBJ2-7, with D possibly TRBD1 on 5 matching bases. The CDR3 contains 13 residues. V lost 7 bases, J lost 4 bases, and 14 bases lay in between. Germline lookup yields CDR1 ENHRY and CDR2 SYGVKD. The CDR3 loop reads CAIMQGREYEQYF. The CDR3, as DNA: TGTGCCATCATGCAGGGTAGAGAGTACGAGCAGTACTTC.

The chain is built from TRBV5-4 and TRBJ1-1; D is unresolved. The CDR3 has 15 amino acids. Germline lookup yields CDR1 SGHNT and CDR2 YYREEE (reference sequence). The V end lost 4 bases, the J end lost 6 bases, and 19 bases lay between the germline ends. CDR3 residues: CASSTFSGLKAEAFF. CDR3 sequence (DNA): TGTGCCAGCAGCACCTTCAGTGGGCTGAAGGCTGAAGCTTTCTTT. The variable domain in full, completed from reference TRBV5-4 and TRBJ1-1, reads ETGVTQSPTHLIKTRGQQVTLRCSSQSGHNTVSWYQQALGQGPQFIFQYYREEENGRGNFPPRFSGLQFPNYSSELNVNALELDDSALYLCASSTFSGLKAEAFFGQGTRLTVV.

The V and J genes are TRBV7-2 and TRBJ2-5, with TRBD2 matching 11 bases. The CDR3 length is 15 residues. Germline-derived CDR1 and CDR2 are SGHTA and FQGNSA. The V gene end was trimmed by 2 bases and the J gene end by 3 bases; junction bases not matched to a gene: 2. CDR3 in DNA: TGTGCCAGCAGCTTACAGGGACTAGCGGAAGAGACCCAGTACTTC. Translation gives CASSLQGLAEETQYF.

The V and J genes are TRBV12-1 and TRBJ2-4; the table's D call of TRBD2 was not tested on the DNA. TRBV12-1 is classified as a pseudogene. The CDR3 totals 19 residues. CDR3: CASSSLRWRGGRGKNIQYF. The CDR3 DNA is TGTGCCAGCAGCTCCCTCCGGTGGCGGGGGGGCCGGGGCAAAAACATTCAGTACTTC.

V usage is TRBV5-6 and J usage is TRBJ2-3, with 11 bases matching TRBD2. The V gene end was trimmed by 4 bases and the J gene end by 4 bases; junction bases not matched to a gene: 17. The CDR3 has 19 residues. Germline CDR1 reads SGHDT; CDR2 reads YYEEEE. For the CDR3, the DNA is TGTGCCAGCAGCCACGGGAGGGCCGCTAGCGGGGGGTCCGCAGATACGCAGTATTTT. This codes for CASSHGRAASGGSADTQYF.

The V and J genes are TRBV25-1 and TRBJ1-1; D not certain. The CDR3 spans 14 residues. The V gene lost 1 base and the J gene lost 4 bases, with 10 bases spanning the gap. The V gene's germline CDR1 is MGHDK and CDR2 SYGVNS. The CDR3 DNA reads as TGTGCCAGCAGTGAATCGGGAGGGAGCACTGAAGCTTTCTTT. The encoded protein is CASSESGGSTEAFF.

This chain uses TRBV11-3 with TRBJ1-1; the D is unclear. With 0 bases removed from V and 1 base from J, the gap between germline ends came to 12 bases. CDR3 size: 16 residues. Germline V gene lookup returns CDR1 SGHNT and CDR2 YENEEA. CDR3 residues: CASSLDLGRSNTEAFF. The CDR3 nucleotides read TGTGCCAGCAGCTTAGATCTTGGCAGGTCGAACACTGAAGCTTTCTTT. The full variable domain, with the rest looked up from reference TRBV11-3 and TRBJ1-1, is EAGVVQSPRYKIIEKKQPVAFWCNPISGHNTLYWYLQNLGQGPELLIRYENEEAVDDSQLPKDRFSAERLKGVDSTLKIQPAELGDSAVYLCASSLDLGRSNTEAFFGQGTRLTVV.

In this sample, this clone turned up once. The V and J genes are TRBV5-1 and TRBJ2-3; D gene uncertain. This CDR3 has 14 amino acids. Trimming cost V 0 bases and J 1 base, with 6 bases left between them. Germline CDR1 SGHRS, CDR2 YFSETQ. The chain's CDR3 is CASSLALGTDTQYF. In DNA form, the CDR3 reads TGCGCCAGCAGCTTGGCTCTAGGCACAGATACGCAGTATTTT.

The gene calls are TRBV7-9 and TRBJ2-1; TRBD2 matches at 12 bases. V shed 5 bases, J shed 4 bases, and the junction held 6 bases outside the gene matches. The CDR3 is made up of 16 amino acids. Germline-derived CDR1 and CDR2 are SEHNR and FQNEAQ (reference sequence). The DNA of the CDR3 is TGTGCCAGCAGCCCTCCGGGACTAGCGGGTTACAATGAGCAGTTCTTC. Amino acid sequence: CASSPPGLAGYNEQFF.

This chain links TRBV9 with TRBJ2-2; perhaps TRBD1 as D (6 bases). Germline CDR1 SGDLS, CDR2 YYNGEE. Trimming took 0 bases from V and 0 from J, leaving 12 bases between them. The CDR3 runs to 17 residues. The CDR3 region is CASSVGYRAPNTGELFF. CDR3 nucleotide sequence: TGTGCCAGCAGCGTAGGGTACAGGGCGCCGAACACCGGGGAGCTGTTTTTT.

This chain uses TRBV5-1 with TRBJ2-7; weak D call: TRBD1 (5 bases). CDR3 length: 17 residues. The V gene's germline CDR1 is SGHRS and CDR2 YFSETQ. The ends were cut back, 2 bases at V and 3 bases at J, with 21 bases in the middle. This chain's CDR3 is CASSFRTKELVSYEQYV. In DNA, the CDR3 is TGCGCCAGCAGCTTTCGGACAAAGGAATTGGTAAGCTACGAGCAGTACGTC.

The chain has TRBV19 and TRBJ2-1; the match to TRBD1 covers 7 bases. V trimming: 3 bases; J trimming: 6 bases; junction bases outside the gene matches: 11. Germline lookup yields CDR1 LNHDA and CDR2 SQIVND (reference sequence). The length of the CDR3 is 16 residues. The CDR3 coding sequence is TGTGCCAGTAGTATCCCTCGACAGGGAATGGTCAATGAGCAGTTCTTC. Translating gives CASSIPRQGMVNEQFF. The full variable domain, rest sourced from reference TRBV19 and TRBJ2-1, is DGGITQSPKYLFRKEGQNVTLSCEQNLNHDAMYWYRQDPGQGLRLIYYSQIVNDFQKGDIAEGYSVSREKKESFPLTVTSAQKNPTAFYLCASSIPRQGMVNEQFFGPGTRLTVL.

Here the CDR3 DNA reads TGTGCCAGCAGCCGCGGGGGGTGGTACAATGAGCAGTTCTTC. Translation: CASSRGGWYNEQFF. The chain is built from TRBV6-5 and TRBJ2-1, with TRBD2 identical over 8 bases. Germline assignment: CDR1 MNHEY and CDR2 SVGAGI. The CDR3 is 14 residues long. The V gene end was trimmed by 6 bases and the J gene end by 4 bases; junction bases not matched to a gene: 5.

This chain uses TRBV6-5 with TRBJ2-1; TRBD2 agrees at 7 bases. The CDR3 contains 16 residues. The V gene end was trimmed by 4 bases and the J gene end by 3 bases; junction bases not matched to a gene: 9. Per germline, CDR1 MNHEY and CDR2 SVGAGI. The CDR3 nucleotides read TGTGCCAGCAGTTTAGTAGCGGGCAATTACTACAATGAGCAGTTCTTC. Encoded protein: CASSLVAGNYYNEQFF.

J is TRBJ2-1 and V is TRBV9, with 8 nucleotides matching TRBD2. CDR1 is SGDLS and CDR2 is YYNGEE in the germline V gene. This CDR3 region has 15 residues. Trimming at V came to 0 bases and at J to 7 bases, leaving 6 bases not matched to a gene. The DNA of the CDR3 is TGTGCCAGCAGCGTAGACCCGGGGGGGCAGAATGAGCAGTTCTTC. Translated, it gives CASSVDPGGQNEQFF.

The chain recombines TRBV19 with TRBJ1-2; D remains unclear. This CDR3 region has 11 residues. Between the trimmed V and J ends, which lost 2 bases and 7 bases, there was a span of 5 bases. From germline, CDR1 is LNHDA and CDR2 SQIVND (reference sequence). The DNA of the CDR3 is TGTGCCAGTAGTATACAGTCTGGCTACACCTTC. This codes for CASSIQSGYTF.

The chain combines TRBV11-2 with TRBJ1-4, with TRBD1 as a possible D gene (5 bases). This CDR3 contains 16 residues. The V and J ends lost 5 bases and 5 bases respectively, with 18 bases between them. CDR1 and CDR2 (germline): SGHAT, FQNNGV. The CDR3 nucleotides read TGTGCCAGCAGCGGGGGGGTTACTGCACTAAATGAAAAACTGTTTTTT. It codes for CASSGGVTALNEKLFF.

The chain uses TRBV19 and TRBJ2-3, with D possibly TRBD1 on 6 matching bases. V lost 3 bases and J lost 2, with 12 bases in between. The CDR3 length is 15 residues. Germline V gene lookup returns CDR1 LNHDA and CDR2 SQIVND (reference sequence). The CDR3 coding sequence is TGTGCCAGTAGTATCCTGGGGGCGATCACAGATACGCAGTATTTT. Residues: CASSILGAITDTQYF.